These 2 T cell receptor beta chains came from one sample sequenced in a study of blood T cell repertoires in COVID-19. Assay: immunoSEQ multiplex PCR; the TCRdb copy retains only in-frame clones and omits some. This sample has 350,000 or so clones, with approximately 89% found just once. The sequenced sample consisted of peripheral blood. The receptors originated from a woman aged 60-75 years with COVID-19, enrolled during active disease.

V usage is TRBV27 and J usage is TRBJ2-5; no clear D. This CDR3 contains 14 residues. Between the trimmed V and J ends, which lost 0 bases and 2 bases, there was a span of 7 bases. Germline assignment: CDR1 MNHEY and CDR2 SMNVEV (reference sequence). This CDR3 is CASSLSRGQETQYF. In DNA, the CDR3 is TGTGCCAGCAGTTTATCACGAGGACAAGAGACCCAGTACTTC.

The CDR3 protein is CASSSERSGANVLTF. Written as DNA, the CDR3 is TGTGCCAGCAGTTCCGAGCGCTCTGGGGCCAACGTCCTGACTTTC. This sequence joins TRBV2 and TRBJ2-6; no firm D call. The CDR3 loop spans 15 amino acids. V lost 5 bases and J lost 0, with 8 bases in between. Germline-derived CDR1 and CDR2 are SNHLY and FYNNEI.